The entry below describes one T cell receptor (beta chain). The sample is drawn from a study of blood T cell repertoires in COVID-19. The table came from immunoSEQ multiplex PCR; TCRdb's copy has only in-frame clones and leaves some out. The sample has over 200,000 clones; 70% to 90% are singletons. The sample taken for sequencing was peripheral blood. The receptor comes from a woman under 30 who had recovered from COVID-19.

The CDR3 nucleotides are TGTGCCAGCTCACCCCGAGGAGCGCCTCTACCAGATACGCAGTATTTT. Residues: CASSPRGAPLPDTQYF. V and J are TRBV18 and TRBJ2-3, with D unresolved. The CDR3 is made up of 16 amino acids. Germline assignment: CDR1 KGHSH and CDR2 LQKENI. Deletions cut 3 bases from V and 4 bases from J, with 17 bases between.